These 28 T cell receptor beta chains were all obtained from the same sample, sequenced in a study of blood T cells in healthy people across ages. A second 7 to 11 cycle PCR used barcoded and J-beta primers. TCRdb re-analysed the 5' RACE reads in MiXCR, keeping a single row per CDR3 protein. The table includes roughly 680,000 distinct CDR3 sequences, over 20% detected once. The specimen sequenced was blood. Receptors were obtained from an older man in good health.

As DNA, the CDR3 is TGTGCCAGCAGCTTAGCGAGGGGGCGGGGACAGAACCAAGAGACCCAGTACTTC. It is translated as CASSLARGRGQNQETQYF. The chain recombines TRBV7-9 with TRBJ2-5, with D perhaps TRBD1 (7 bases). The CDR3 spans 18 residues. Germline V lookup: CDR1 SEHNR, CDR2 FQNEAQ (reference sequence). The germline V and J ends were trimmed by 0 bases and 0 bases, with 17 bases remaining between them.

In its sample, this clonotype was seen a few times. CDR3 nucleotide sequence: TGCAGTGCTAGAGATGCGAACCAGGTCACTGAAGCTTTCTTT. It translates to CSARDANQVTEAFF. This chain joins TRBV20-1 and TRBJ1-1, with D unclear. Germline CDR1 and CDR2: DFQATT and SNEGSKA (reference sequence). V lost 0 bases and J 4 bases, leaving 12 bases between the germline ends. CDR3 length: 14 amino acids.

This chain uses TRBV6-2 or TRBV6-3 with TRBJ2-7, with 9 positions matching TRBD2. This CDR3 spans 19 amino acids. Germline V gene lookup returns CDR1 MNHEY and CDR2 SVGEGT. Trimming took 3 bases from V and 3 from J; bases not matched to a gene: 18. CDR3 DNA sequence: TGTGCCAGCAGTTATGTTATGGGAGTAGCGGGAGATATACTCTACGAGCAGTACTTC. Translation gives CASSYVMGVAGDILYEQYF.

In this sample, this clonotype turned up a few times. The V gene is TRBV12-3 or TRBV12-4, the J gene TRBJ2-2; 8 nucleotides align to TRBD2. The trim removed 4 bases at V and 6 bases at J, leaving 7 bases unmatched. There are 15 residues in the CDR3. The CDR3, as DNA: TGTGCCAGCAGTTCCCGAGGACTAGCCGCCGGGGAGCTGTTTTTT. Amino acids: CASSSRGLAAGELFF.

V gene TRBV2 combines with J gene TRBJ2-2; 10 bases line up with TRBD2. The ends lost 4 bases at V and 4 bases at J; junction bases unmatched: 6. CDR3 length: 16 residues. Germline values: CDR1 SNHLY, CDR2 FYNNEI. For the CDR3, the DNA is TGTGCCAGCAGTGGGCTAGCGGGAGTAGGCACCGGGGAGCTGTTTTTT. Protein sequence: CASSGLAGVGTGELFF.

The gene calls are TRBV11-2 and TRBJ2-6; D is ambiguous. Germline values: CDR1 SGHAT, CDR2 FQNNGV. V gave up 5 bases and J gave up 0 bases, with 11 bases separating them. The CDR3 contains 16 residues. The CDR3 protein is CASSIPFRSGANVLTF. In DNA, the CDR3 is TGTGCCAGCAGCATCCCTTTCCGCTCTGGGGCCAACGTCCTGACTTTC. Filled out from reference TRBV11-2 and TRBJ2-6, the complete variable domain reads EAGVAQSPRYKIIEKRQSVAFWCNPISGHATLYWYQQILGQGPKLLIQFQNNGVVDDSQLPKDRFSAERLKGVDSTLKIQPAKLEDSAVYLCASSIPFRSGANVLTFGAGSRLTVL.

The table lists this clonotype with many counts. J is TRBJ2-7 and V is TRBV7-9; perhaps TRBD1 as D (6 bases). The CDR3 is 12 amino acids. Per germline, CDR1 SEHNR and CDR2 FQNEAQ (reference sequence). The V gene lost 6 bases and the J gene lost 2 bases, with 8 bases spanning the gap. The CDR3 region has the DNA TGTGCCAGCAGTCCAGGGGCCTACGAGCAGTACTTC. Amino acid sequence: CASSPGAYEQYF.

This chain connects TRBV12-3 or TRBV12-4 to TRBJ2-7; D might be TRBD1 (6 bases). The CDR3 is made up of 14 amino acids. Between the trimmed V and J ends, which lost 5 bases and 3 bases, there was a span of 14 bases. The CDR3 coding sequence is TGTGCCAGCAGTGACAACGGACAGTTCTACGAGCAGTACTTC. Its translation: CASSDNGQFYEQYF.

The CDR3 here is CSAKGNQPQHF. DNA of the CDR3: TGCAGTGCGAAAGGGAATCAGCCCCAGCATTTT. This chain uses TRBV20-1 with TRBJ1-5; D remains ambiguous. Per the germline V gene, CDR1 is DFQATT and CDR2 is SNEGSKA (reference sequence). The ends were cut back, 6 bases at V and 4 bases at J, with 7 bases in the middle. CDR3 size: 11 residues.

The chain joins TRBV18 to TRBJ1-1; D gene uncertain. CDR1 and CDR2 (germline): KGHSH, LQKENI. The CDR3 consists of 16 residues. V lost 2 bases, J lost 1 base, and 14 bases lay in between. This CDR3 reads CASSPFGPGANTEAFF. CDR3 DNA: TGTGCCAGCTCACCATTCGGCCCAGGAGCGAACACTGAAGCTTTCTTT.

J is TRBJ1-1 and V is TRBV7-9; D unresolved. V lost 5 bases, J lost 11 bases, and 15 bases lay in between. CDR1 and CDR2 (germline): SEHNR, FQNEAQ (reference sequence). There are 12 residues in the CDR3. The CDR3 here is CASSPPRVGAFF. The CDR3 region has the DNA TGTGCCAGCAGCCCGCCTCGGGTGGGCGCTTTCTTT.

This clonotype has a handful of counts. The V and J genes are TRBV24-1 and TRBJ2-3; D unresolved. CDR1 and CDR2 (germline): KGHDR, SFDVKD. V lost 3 bases and J lost 2, with 5 bases in between. This CDR3 contains 13 residues. This chain's CDR3 is CATSDQFTDTQYF. The CDR3 DNA follows: TGTGCCACCAGTGATCAATTCACAGATACGCAGTATTTT.

This chain uses TRBV6-6 with TRBJ2-4; maybe TRBD1 (6 bases). The CDR3 loop spans 16 amino acids. CDR1 is MNHNY and CDR2 is SVGAGI in the germline V gene (reference sequence). Trimming took 1 base from V and 1 from J, leaving 11 bases between them. The CDR3 sequence: CASSYLGAWAKNIQYF. The CDR3 DNA reads TGTGCCAGCAGTTACTTGGGGGCGTGGGCCAAAAACATTCAGTACTTC.

In regard to this clonotype: Germline and junction disagree at one end, which may indicate a read error. The CDR3 DNA reads as TGTGCCAGCAGTGAATATGGGGAGCCGTTTTTT. Translated, it gives CASSEYGEPFF. V gene TRBV2 combines with J gene TRBJ2-2; D might be TRBD2 (5 bases). The length of the CDR3 is 11 residues. The germline gives CDR1 SNHLY, CDR2 FYNNEI.

This clonotype was observed at least ten times. The junction differs from germline at one of its ends, possibly a read error. The V gene is TRBV7-2, the J gene TRBJ2-7; 10 nucleotides agree with TRBD2. This CDR3 is built from 15 residues. CDR1 and CDR2 from the germline V gene are SGHTA and FQGNSA. CDR3 coding DNA: TGCGCCAGCAGCTTGGGAGCGGGAGGGCCCTACGAGCAGTACTTC. It yields the protein CASSLGAGGPYEQYF.

The chain employs TRBV20-1 and TRBJ2-2; the match to TRBD2 covers 7 bases. This CDR3 is 16 amino acids long. The J segment lost 4 bases and the V segment lost 1 base, leaving 9 bases of the junction unmatched. The germline CDR1 and CDR2 sequences are DFQATT and SNEGSKA (reference sequence). In DNA, the CDR3 is TGCAGTGCTAGAGTTGCTAGCGGCGGTGGCACCGGGGAGCTGTTTTTT. The encoded protein is CSARVASGGGTGELFF.

The sample holds a few counts of this clonotype. This chain links TRBV5-1 with TRBJ2-3; no reliable D call. Germline V lookup: CDR1 SGHRS, CDR2 YFSETQ. The CDR3 extends over 14 amino acids. The V end lost 0 bases, the J end lost 8 bases, and 13 bases lay between the germline ends. The CDR3 region has the DNA TGCGCCAGCAGCTTGGGCACGGACCTCGGTACGCAGTATTTT. The encoded protein is CASSLGTDLGTQYF.

The chain is built from TRBV9 and TRBJ2-5; no clear D gene. The CDR3 length is 14 residues. CDR1 SGDLS and CDR2 YYNGEE come from the germline V gene. V was clipped by 4 bases and J by 1 base, with 11 bases between them. The CDR3 DNA sequence: TGTGCCAGCAGCACGACTCCCCTCCAAGAGACCCAGTACTTC. Translating gives CASSTTPLQETQYF.

The chain has TRBV20-1 and TRBJ2-7; 10 bases map to TRBD2. Germline-derived CDR1 and CDR2 are DFQATT and SNEGSKA (reference sequence). CDR3 length equals 15 residues. Trimming cost V 3 bases and J 4 bases; bases outside gene matches: 9. The CDR3 reads CSASGLLAGVYEQYF. DNA for the CDR3: TGCAGTGCTAGTGGCCTCCTAGCGGGAGTGTACGAGCAGTACTTC.

This clonotype occurred a few times. The J gene is TRBJ2-7, the V gene TRBV9; 8 bases are a match to TRBD2. This CDR3 region has 16 residues. V trimming: 5 bases; J trimming: 2 bases; junction bases outside the gene matches: 12. CDR1 and CDR2 (germline): SGDLS, YYNGEE. The CDR3 sequence: CASRTQLAEIAYEQYF. CDR3 bases: TGTGCCAGCAGGACCCAACTAGCGGAAATCGCCTACGAGCAGTACTTC.

This chain links TRBV20-1 with TRBJ2-7; D is undetermined. CDR3 size: 13 residues. The V end lost 0 bases, the J end lost 5 bases, and 11 bases lay between the germline ends. Per germline, CDR1 DFQATT and CDR2 SNEGSKA (reference sequence). Here the CDR3 reads CSARDPTPDEQYF. CDR3 nucleotides: TGCAGTGCTAGAGATCCGACGCCGGACGAGCAGTACTTC.

The genes are TRBV5-1 and TRBJ2-3; TRBD2 matches at 10 bases. This CDR3 comprises 15 residues. Germline CDR1 is SGHRS and CDR2 is YFSETQ. V shed 4 bases, J shed 6 bases, and the junction held 8 bases outside the gene matches. The CDR3 DNA is TGCGCCAGCAGCGGCACTAGCGGGATATGGGATACGCAGTATTTT. As protein: CASSGTSGIWDTQYF.

This clonotype has more than one count but fewer than ten. V and J are TRBV6-5 and TRBJ2-3; no clear D. Germline loops: CDR1 MNHEY, CDR2 SVGAGI. Trimming cost V 0 bases and J 0 bases, with 7 bases left between them. This CDR3 has 15 amino acids. DNA for the CDR3: TGTGCCAGCAGTTACTCTGGCGGAAGCACAGATACGCAGTATTTT. Its protein product is CASSYSGGSTDTQYF.

V and J are TRBV14 and TRBJ2-6; maybe TRBD1 (5 bases). This CDR3 contains 18 residues. CDR1 and CDR2 (germline): SGHDN, FVKESK. The V end lost 4 bases, the J end lost 2 bases, and 18 bases lay between the germline ends. In DNA form, the CDR3 reads TGTGCCAGCAGCCCGCTTGGGCAGGGCTTAACTGGGGCCAACGTCCTGACTTTC. It specifies CASSPLGQGLTGANVLTF. Full variable domain (remainder filled in from reference TRBV14 and TRBJ2-6): EAGVTQFPSHSVIEKGQTVTLRCDPISGHDNLYWYRRVMGKEIKFLLHFVKESKQDESGMPNNRFLAERTGGTYSTLKVQPAELEDSGVYFCASSPLGQGLTGANVLTFGAGSRLTVL.

This rearrangement joins TRBV28 to TRBJ2-5; 8 bases fit TRBD2. The DNA end lines up better with TRBJ2-1; the J call may be wrong. The CDR3 totals 14 residues. CDR1 is MDHEN and CDR2 is SYDVKM in the germline V gene. CDR3: CASPPAGAYNEQFF. The CDR3 nucleotides read TGTGCCAGCCCTCCAGCGGGAGCTTACAATGAGCAGTTCTTC.

The rearrangement links TRBV7-6 to TRBJ1-4; D gene uncertain. The V end lost 7 bases, the J end lost 4 bases, and 16 bases lay between the germline ends. Germline CDR1 reads SGHVS; CDR2 reads FNYEAQ. The CDR3 consists of 15 residues. In DNA form, the CDR3 reads TGTGCCAGCACCACTGGCAGGAACCTTAATGAAAAACTGTTTTTT. This translates into CASTTGRNLNEKLFF.

The chain is built from TRBV6-4 and TRBJ2-1; TRBD2 is a possible D gene (7 bases). In germline, CDR1 is MRHNA, CDR2 SNTAGT. The CDR3 runs to 19 residues. Trimming removed 5 bases from V and 4 bases from J, with 27 bases in between. CDR3 bases: TGTGCCAGCAGTTATTGGGGGGGGACCGGACTAGGGGGGTACAATGAGCAGTTCTTC. As protein: CASSYWGGTGLGGYNEQFF.

The rearrangement joins TRBV5-1 to TRBJ2-2; the D is unclear. Trimming shortened V by 0 bases and J by 7 bases, and 7 bases separated the two germline ends. Germline V CDR1 and CDR2: SGHRS, YFSETQ. The CDR3 extends over 13 amino acids. The CDR3 DNA reads as TGCGCCAGCAGCTTGGATGGATTCGGGGAGCTGTTTTTT. Protein product: CASSLDGFGELFF.